One and the same sample provided the 27 T cell receptor beta chains below, sequenced in a study of T cell changes during pregnancy in multiple sclerosis. Here immunoSEQ multiplex PCR was the method, and the copy in TCRdb shows in-frame clones only, minus some. The table shows some 77,000 clones, with 85% to 95% occurring only once. The sample here was peripheral blood, taken after pregnancy. The receptors derive from a female donor in good health, enrolled as a control in a pregnancy study.

The CDR3 protein is CASSTRTEVGGYTF. CDR3 nucleotide sequence: TGTGCCAGCAGTACCCGGACGGAGGTCGGGGGCTACACCTTC. The chain combines TRBV25-1 with TRBJ1-2; D is ambiguous. Germline V gene lookup returns CDR1 MGHDK and CDR2 SYGVNS. This CDR3 has 14 residues. V lost 5 bases to trimming and J lost 8 bases, with 18 bases between them.

V is TRBV10-3 and J is TRBJ2-3, with D possibly TRBD1 on 6 matching bases. The V gene lost 11 bases and the J gene lost 3 bases, with 12 bases spanning the gap. The V gene's germline CDR1 is ENHRY and CDR2 SYGVKD. The length of the CDR3 is 12 residues. CDR3 loop: CALAGETDTQYF. Here the CDR3 DNA reads TGTGCCTTGGCAGGGGAAACAGATACGCAGTATTTT.

The chain combines TRBV28 with TRBJ1-2; D is perhaps TRBD1 (6 bases). V was clipped by 7 bases and J by 3 bases, with 12 bases between them. Germline V gene sequence: CDR1 MDHEN, CDR2 SYDVKM. CDR3 length: 13 amino acids. The CDR3 here is CASNPGGDYGYTF. DNA for the CDR3: TGTGCCAGCAATCCGGGGGGCGACTATGGCTACACCTTC.

The chain joins TRBV7-2 to TRBJ1-1; unclear D gene. The germline gives CDR1 SGHTA, CDR2 FQGNSA. The V end lost 1 base, the J end lost 10 bases, and 10 bases lay between the germline ends. CDR3 length equals 12 residues. The CDR3 loop reads CASSLGPPSAFF. The CDR3 DNA sequence: TGTGCCAGCAGCTTAGGGCCGCCTTCAGCTTTCTTT.

This clone was counted once. V is TRBV5-5 and J is TRBJ2-2, with D tentatively TRBD1 (6 bases). The CDR3 runs 17 residues. The germline CDR1 and CDR2 sequences are SGHKS and YYEKEE (reference sequence). The ends were cut back, 4 bases at V and 0 bases at J, with 16 bases in the middle. In DNA form, the CDR3 reads TGTGCCAGCAGCACCAACCGACAGGCGCCGAACACCGGGGAGCTGTTTTTT. Translated: CASSTNRQAPNTGELFF.

The chain is built from TRBV9 and TRBJ2-1; TRBD2 might be the D (7 bases). The CDR3 covers 15 residues. Germline CDR1 SGDLS, CDR2 YYNGEE. Trimming took 0 bases from V and 8 from J, leaving 15 bases between them. Here the CDR3 reads CASSVDPAGHYEQFF. The CDR3 DNA follows: TGTGCCAGCAGCGTAGATCCAGCGGGACATTATGAGCAGTTCTTC.

The chain has TRBV27 and TRBJ1-1; a weak D match, TRBD1 (5 bases). CDR1 MNHEY and CDR2 SMNVEV come from the germline V gene (reference sequence). V was clipped by 2 bases and J by 7 bases, with 14 bases between them. The CDR3 has 14 residues. As DNA, the CDR3 is TGTGCCAGCAGTTTAAACCCCGGGGGGGGTGAAGCTTTCTTT. Amino acids: CASSLNPGGGEAFF.

J is TRBJ2-3 and V is TRBV4-1, with D possibly being TRBD2 (6 bases). This CDR3 contains 13 residues. Between the trimmed V and J ends, which lost 6 bases and 2 bases, there was a span of 9 bases. The V gene's germline CDR1 is MGHRA and CDR2 YSYEKL. The CDR3 protein is CASRAGFTDTQYF. CDR3 sequence (DNA): TGCGCCAGCAGGGCGGGATTCACAGATACGCAGTATTTT.

This chain connects TRBV7-9 to TRBJ1-2; D ambiguous. This CDR3 has 15 residues. The V gene's germline CDR1 is SEHNR and CDR2 FQNEAQ (reference sequence). V gave up 2 bases and J gave up 5 bases, with 15 bases separating them. The CDR3: CASSLLGTKGYGYTF. The DNA for the CDR3 is TGTGCCAGCAGCTTACTGGGCACAAAAGGATATGGCTACACCTTC.

CDR3 sequence reads: CASSQEPGDSGNTIYF. The CDR3 DNA reads as TGCGCCAGCAGCCAAGAACCAGGGGACTCTGGAAACACCATATATTTT. The rearrangement joins TRBV4-1 to TRBJ1-3, with a tentative D call TRBD1 (6 bases). This CDR3 region has 16 residues. Germline V CDR1 and CDR2: MGHRA, YSYEKL. The V gene lost 0 bases and the J gene lost 0 bases, with 9 bases spanning the gap.

CDR3 sequence reads: CASSPTWTGTQYF. The CDR3 coding sequence is TGTGCCAGCAGCCCGACCTGGACTGGAACGCAGTATTTT. The rearrangement joins TRBV5-8 to TRBJ2-3, with D perhaps matching TRBD2 (5 bases). This CDR3 is built from 13 residues. Per the germline V gene, CDR1 is SGHTS and CDR2 is YDEGEE. Trimming left V 4 bases short and J 9 bases short, with 15 bases between.

The chain joins TRBV5-1 to TRBJ2-3, with 15 bases identical to TRBD2. Germline CDR1 is SGHRS and CDR2 is YFSETQ. This CDR3 has 15 amino acids. Unmatched junction bases numbered 4, after V lost 7 bases and J lost 4 bases. CDR3 coding DNA: TGCGCCAGCGGGGGACTAGCGGGAGGATCAGATACGCAGTATTTT. Translating gives CASGGLAGGSDTQYF.

The rearrangement uses TRBV27 and TRBJ1-5; 7 bases are shared with TRBD1. V shed 3 bases, J shed 6 bases, and the junction held 5 bases outside the gene matches. The length of the CDR3 is 14 residues. CDR1 MNHEY and CDR2 SMNVEV come from the germline V gene (reference sequence). CDR3 DNA: TGTGCCAGCAGTTTTGGGCAGGGGGTTCAGCCCCAGCATTTT. Its protein is CASSFGQGVQPQHF.

This clone was seen just once. This sequence joins TRBV4-2 and TRBJ2-6; possible D gene TRBD1, 5 bases. The CDR3 length is 17 residues. Germline-derived CDR1 and CDR2 are LGHNA and YNFKEQ. Trimming stripped 4 bases from V and 0 bases from J, with 13 bases between. The CDR3 DNA follows: TGTGCCAGCAGCCCCGAAGGGGTTAGCTCTGGGGCCAACGTCCTGACTTTC. Amino acids: CASSPEGVSSGANVLTF.

This clone was seen a single time. The genes are TRBV28 and TRBJ2-3, with TRBD2 identical over 10 bases. Germline V CDR1 and CDR2: MDHEN, SYDVKM. The CDR3 covers 15 residues. V lost 4 bases and J lost 4; bases outside the gene matches: 5. The CDR3: CASSSSSGSSDTQYF. The CDR3 nucleotides are TGTGCCAGCAGTTCCTCTAGCGGGAGTTCAGATACGCAGTATTTT.

The table lists this clone with many counts. The V gene is TRBV28, the J gene TRBJ2-3; 10 bases align to TRBD2. The germline V gene has CDR1 MDHEN and CDR2 SYDVKM. This CDR3 comprises 14 residues. Trimming cost V 7 bases and J 3 bases; bases outside gene matches: 4. The CDR3 DNA sequence: TGTGCCAGCACCGGGACTAGCGTTACAGATACGCAGTATTTT. Its translation is CASTGTSVTDTQYF.

This CDR3 is CASSPGGGGGVDTQYF. The CDR3 DNA follows: TGTGCCAGCAGCCCAGGAGGCGGCGGGGGGGTAGATACGCAGTATTTT. This chain links TRBV5-6 with TRBJ2-3; 9 bases fit TRBD2. The CDR3 is 16 residues long. The trim removed 4 bases at V and 5 bases at J, leaving 11 bases unmatched. Germline V lookup: CDR1 SGHDT, CDR2 YYEEEE.

Points on this clone: Relative to the germline gene, one junction end is altered; a read error may explain this. The sample carries other DNA sequences with the same CDR3. The chain uses TRBV15 and TRBJ1-1; TRBD1 matches at 9 bases. The CDR3 totals 15 residues. Germline V CDR1 and CDR2: LNHNV, YYDKDF (reference sequence). The CDR3 sequence is CATSVNRGPYTEAFF. The DNA for the CDR3 is TGTGCCACCAGCGTCAACAGGGGGCCGTACACTGAAGCTTTTTTT. The complete variable domain, with remaining parts taken from reference TRBV15 and TRBJ1-1, reads DAMVIQNPRYQVTQFGKPVTLSCSQTLNHNVMYWYQQKSSQAPKLLFHYYDKDFNNEADTPDNFQSRRPNTSFCFLDIRSPGLGDTAMYLCATSVNRGPYTEAFFGQGTRLTVV.

This sequence joins TRBV5-4 and TRBJ1-1; D is undetermined. V lost 3 bases and J 3 bases, leaving 6 bases between the germline ends. Looked up from germline, CDR1 is SGHNT and CDR2 is YYREEE (reference sequence). The CDR3 consists of 12 residues. The CDR3 spells CASSSQDTEAFF. CDR3 DNA: TGTGCCAGCAGCTCCCAGGACACTGAAGCTTTCTTT.

The chain couples TRBV7-2 to TRBJ1-4; tentative D call: TRBD1 (5 bases). The germline CDR1 and CDR2 sequences are SGHTA and FQGNSA. The CDR3 covers 16 residues. Trimming removed 5 bases at V and 1 base at J, with 14 bases between. The CDR3 DNA sequence: TGTGCCAGCAGCGGGACTGAGATTAGAACTAATGAAAAACTGTTTTTT. This gives the protein CASSGTEIRTNEKLFF.

The CDR3 is CASSRTSGGSETQYF. The CDR3 DNA is TGTGCCAGCTCCCGGACTAGCGGGGGCTCAGAGACCCAGTACTTC. The chain couples TRBV6-4 to TRBJ2-5; 13 nucleotides agree with TRBD2. Trimming cost V 8 bases and J 4 bases; bases outside gene matches: 7. CDR3 length: 15 amino acids. The germline V gene encodes CDR1 MRHNA and CDR2 SNTAGT.

The chain employs TRBV19 and TRBJ2-3, with 14 bases matching TRBD2. The CDR3 runs 19 residues. From germline, CDR1 is LNHDA and CDR2 SQIVND (reference sequence). Trimming at V came to 1 base and at J to 3 bases, leaving 9 bases not matched to a gene. For the CDR3, the DNA is TGTGCCAGTAGTATAGCGACTAGCGGGAGGGCCTGGAGTACAGATACGCAGTATTTT. Translating it yields CASSIATSGRAWSTDTQYF.

This chain connects TRBV29-1 to TRBJ1-2; 8 nucleotides line up with TRBD1. This CDR3 is built from 15 residues. V shed 1 base, J shed 3 bases, and the junction held 7 bases outside the gene matches. Germline-derived CDR1 and CDR2 are SQVTM and ANQGSEA. Here the CDR3 DNA reads TGCAGCGTTGAAGGCGAGGACAGGGACCACTATGGCTACACCTTC. It codes for CSVEGEDRDHYGYTF. Variable domain in full (rest from reference TRBV29-1 and TRBJ1-2): SAVISQKPSRDICQRGTSLTIQCQVDSQVTMMFWYRQQPGQSLTLIATANQGSEATYESGFVIDKFPISRPNLTFSTLTVSNMSPEDSSIYLCSVEGEDRDHYGYTFGSGTRLTVV.

The chain employs TRBV19 and TRBJ1-2; D may be TRBD1 (5 bases). CDR1 is LNHDA, CDR2 SQIVND, per germline (reference sequence). The CDR3 loop spans 13 amino acids. Trimming removed 6 bases at V and 6 bases at J, with 14 bases between. DNA of the CDR3: TGTGCCAGTAGAGGTGGGGCCATGGATGGCTACACCTTC. This encodes CASRGGAMDGYTF.

The chain carries TRBV19 and TRBJ1-1; possible D gene TRBD1, 5 bases. V lost 7 bases to trimming and J lost 5 bases, with 17 bases between them. The CDR3 spans 14 residues. Germline V lookup: CDR1 LNHDA, CDR2 SQIVND (reference sequence). The CDR3 sequence: CASTAGGGVTEAFF. For the CDR3, the DNA is TGTGCCAGTACCGCGGGAGGAGGGGTGACTGAAGCTTTCTTT. Looking up the rest from reference TRBV19 and TRBJ1-1 gives the full variable domain: DGGITQSPKYLFRKEGQNVTLSCEQNLNHDAMYWYRQDPGQGLRLIYYSQIVNDFQKGDIAEGYSVSREKKESFPLTVTSAQKNPTAFYLCASTAGGGVTEAFFGQGTRLTVV.

V is TRBV5-5 and J is TRBJ2-7, with D tentatively TRBD1 (6 bases). The CDR3 covers 15 residues. Germline CDR1 reads SGHKS; CDR2 reads YYEKEE (reference sequence). V was shortened by 0 bases and J by 6 bases, with 16 bases between the two germline ends. As DNA, the CDR3 is TGTGCCAGCAGCTTGGACACAGGGCCTGCGGGCGAGCAGTACTTC. Translation: CASSLDTGPAGEQYF.

The chain combines TRBV9 with TRBJ2-1; D gene unclear. Trimming took 7 bases from V and 0 from J, leaving 11 bases between them. Germline V CDR1 and CDR2: SGDLS, YYNGEE. The CDR3 spans 14 residues. CDR3 sequence (DNA): TGTGCCAGCGGAGCGTTAAGCTCCTACAATGAGCAGTTCTTC. It encodes CASGALSSYNEQFF.